This T cell receptor (beta chain) was sequenced in a study of blood T cell repertoires in COVID-19. Study background: Acute-phase and convalescent COVID-19 samples originated in the United States, Italy and Spain. PBMCs, B-cell-depleted T cells, or T cells provided the cDNA or gDNA that made up the material.

This CDR3 has 16 amino acids. V gave up 5 bases and J gave up 0 bases, with 13 bases separating them. Germline-derived CDR1 and CDR2 are LGHNA and YNFKEQ. In the authors' workflow: Amplification of reference gene primers provided the estimated nucleated cell counts. The repertoire was sequenced with immunoSEQ multiplex PCR; TCRdb's copy has only in-frame clones and lacks some. D and trimming come from the DNA, and the V and J calls and clone size come from that table. The sample lists under 300,000 clones, 70% to 85% occurring once. This clone was detected once. The TCR originated in a woman between 35 and 50 years old who had recovered from COVID-19. Sequences were obtained from peripheral blood. The J gene is TRBJ1-4, the V gene TRBV4-2; D ambiguous. The CDR3 nucleotides are TGTGCCAGCAGCAACCCGGGTCATGCAACTAATGAAAAACTGTTTTTT. It yields the protein CASSNPGHATNEKLFF.